These 19 T cell receptor beta chains were sequenced from one sample in a study of CD8+ T cells in alopecia areata. Investigators isolated RNA and reverse transcribed it into cDNA to act as the sequencing template. Sequencing used immunoSEQ multiplex PCR; TCRdb keeps in-frame clones, though not all of them. Among about 200,000 clones listed, roughly two fifths were seen once. Regarding treatment: oral pan-JAK inhibitor, 5-10 mg twice daily. The material was CD4+ T cells sorted from blood, obtained around week 31, from a patient treated with tofacitinib. The source is a human donor with alopecia areata.

The V call is TRBV4-2, the J call TRBJ2-5; the match to TRBD2 covers 8 bases. Germline V gene data show CDR1 as LGHNA and CDR2 as YNFKEQ. The CDR3 runs 16 residues. V gave up 0 bases and J gave up 5 bases; unmatched junction bases: 8. The CDR3 protein is CASSQDSGGPGETQYF. The CDR3 DNA sequence: TGTGCCAGCAGCCAAGATTCGGGAGGGCCAGGCGAGACCCAGTACTTC.

This clone was counted a single time. V is TRBV29-1 and J is TRBJ1-3; D is unclear. Germline CDR1 SQVTM, CDR2 ANQGSEA. V lost 4 bases and J 10 bases, leaving 14 bases between the germline ends. This CDR3 has 12 amino acids. CDR3 protein: CSVVTDIQTIYF. The CDR3 DNA reads as TGCAGCGTTGTGACTGACATACAAACCATATATTTT.

In its sample, this clone was seen many times. V usage is TRBV6-5 and J usage is TRBJ2-7, with D maybe TRBD1 (5 bases). Trimming removed 2 bases from V and 0 bases from J, with 14 bases in between. This CDR3 contains 16 residues. CDR1 is MNHEY, CDR2 SVGAGI, per germline. The CDR3 loop is CASSYPKGQNSYEQYF. The CDR3 nucleotides read TGTGCCAGCAGTTACCCGAAGGGGCAGAACTCCTACGAGCAGTACTTC.

This clone was seen a handful of times. This chain links TRBV29-1 with TRBJ1-2, with D unclear. The V gene lost 5 bases and the J gene lost 7 bases, with 14 bases spanning the gap. Germline V gene sequence: CDR1 SQVTM, CDR2 ANQGSEA. The CDR3 consists of 12 residues. This CDR3 is CSVRLGDSGYTF. CDR3 DNA: TGCAGCGTTCGGCTCGGAGACTCTGGCTACACCTTC.

This chain uses TRBV2 with TRBJ1-2; D unresolved. Germline V gene lookup returns CDR1 SNHLY and CDR2 FYNNEI. The CDR3 is made up of 13 amino acids. Trimming shortened V by 5 bases and J by 2 bases, and 9 bases separated the two germline ends. The CDR3: CASSYGLNYGYTF. DNA for the CDR3: TGTGCCAGCAGTTACGGCCTGAACTATGGCTACACCTTC.

Ten or more counts support this clone. The chain joins TRBV19 to TRBJ2-4; a weak D match, TRBD1 (5 bases). V lost 5 bases and J 7 bases, leaving 18 bases between the germline ends. The germline CDR1 and CDR2 sequences are LNHDA and SQIVND (reference sequence). The CDR3 consists of 15 residues. The DNA of the CDR3 is TGTGCCAGTAGTGATCACCGCCAGGGTAGGAACATTCAGTACTTC. This encodes CASSDHRQGRNIQYF.

The chain links TRBV20-1 to TRBJ2-3; D gene uncertain. The germline V and J ends were trimmed by 3 bases and 9 bases, with 10 bases remaining between them. The CDR3 spans 11 residues. Germline lookup yields CDR1 DFQATT and CDR2 SNEGSKA (reference sequence). The DNA for the CDR3 is TGCAGTGCTAGGTGGCAGGCCACGCAGTATTTT. Translating gives CSARWQATQYF.

This clone has only a few counts. The chain combines TRBV29-1 with TRBJ2-5, with 8 bases fitting TRBD1. With the DNA end fitting TRBJ2-7 better, the J assignment may be wrong. The CDR3 totals 11 residues. Germline-derived CDR1 and CDR2 are SQVTM and ANQGSEA. The CDR3: CSGGQDYEQYF. The CDR3 nucleotides are TGCAGCGGGGGACAGGACTACGAGCAGTACTTC.

The chain combines TRBV29-1 with TRBJ1-1; D is unclear. The ends were cut back, 3 bases at V and 4 bases at J, with 9 bases in the middle. Germline CDR1 and CDR2: SQVTM and ANQGSEA. The CDR3 contains 12 residues. The CDR3 sequence: CSVEHVGTEAFF. The CDR3 nucleotides read TGCAGCGTTGAGCATGTGGGCACTGAAGCTTTCTTT.

The chain uses TRBV29-1 and TRBJ2-7; D is undetermined. Between the trimmed V and J ends, which lost 6 bases and 0 bases, there was a span of 9 bases. The length of the CDR3 is 12 residues. CDR1 is SQVTM, CDR2 ANQGSEA, per germline. CDR3 coding DNA: TGCAGCGTCCGTTTAGGCTCCTACGAGCAGTACTTC. Translating it yields CSVRLGSYEQYF.

In this sample, this clone turned up a few times. The chain's CDR3 is CASSQVGSGGAQETQYF. Written as DNA, the CDR3 is TGCGCCAGCAGCCAAGTCGGCAGCGGGGGGGCCCAAGAGACCCAGTACTTC. V gene TRBV4-1 combines with J gene TRBJ2-5; 10 bases align to TRBD2. There are 17 residues in the CDR3. Trimming removed 1 base from V and 1 base from J; junction bases left unmatched: 6. From germline, CDR1 is MGHRA and CDR2 YSYEKL.

This chain joins TRBV5-1 and TRBJ2-7; D possibly matches TRBD1 or TRBD2 (5 bases each). Germline V gene sequence: CDR1 SGHRS, CDR2 YFSETQ. This CDR3 is built from 11 residues. V gave up 2 bases and J gave up 7 bases, with 7 bases separating them. The CDR3 DNA reads as TGCGCCAGCAGCTTAGGGGAGGAGCAGTACTTC. The encoded protein is CASSLGEEQYF.

The chain has TRBV7-9 and TRBJ1-1; D possibly corresponds to TRBD1 (5 bases). CDR1 and CDR2 (germline): SEHNR, FQNEAQ (reference sequence). This CDR3 comprises 15 residues. V dropped 2 bases and J dropped 4 bases, with 14 bases sitting between them. CDR3 loop: CASSLSGQSTTEAFF. The CDR3 DNA is TGTGCCAGCAGCTTATCAGGGCAGTCCACCACTGAAGCTTTCTTT.

The chain is built from TRBV27 and TRBJ2-5; tentative D call: TRBD2 (5 bases). Trimming cost V 6 bases and J 4 bases, with 12 bases left between them. CDR3 length: 13 residues. Germline lookup yields CDR1 MNHEY and CDR2 SMNVEV (reference sequence). This CDR3 reads CASRFLGGETQYF. The CDR3 bases are TGTGCCAGCAGATTCCTTGGAGGAGAGACCCAGTACTTC.

This clone was detected ten times or more. Other DNA sequences within the sample encode an identical CDR3. The chain carries TRBV2 and TRBJ1-5, with D possibly being TRBD1 (5 bases). From germline, CDR1 is SNHLY and CDR2 FYNNEI. The CDR3 loop spans 16 amino acids. With 2 bases removed from V and 2 bases from J, the gap between germline ends came to 13 bases. The CDR3 nucleotides are TGTGCCAGCAGTGAACAGGGCAGAGTGGGCAATCAGCCCCAGCATTTT. Amino acid sequence: CASSEQGRVGNQPQHF. The complete variable domain, with remaining parts taken from reference TRBV2 and TRBJ1-5, reads EPEVTQTPSHQVTQMGQEVILRCVPISNHLYFYWYRQILGQKVEFLVSFYNNEISEKSEIFDDQFSVERPDGSNFTLKIRSTKLEDSAMYFCASSEQGRVGNQPQHFGDGTRLSIL.

The V and J genes are TRBV5-5 and TRBJ2-1, with a weak D call TRBD1 (6 bases). This CDR3 comprises 12 residues. Germline CDR1 and CDR2: SGHKS and YYEKEE (reference sequence). The V end was cut by 4 bases, the J end by 6 bases, with 8 bases between. CDR3 region: CASSPQGNEQFF. CDR3 DNA sequence: TGTGCCAGCAGCCCACAGGGCAATGAGCAGTTCTTC.

This chain joins TRBV20-1 and TRBJ1-1; D call uncertain. CDR3 length: 10 residues. The germline V gene has CDR1 DFQATT and CDR2 SNEGSKA (reference sequence). V lost 1 base, J lost 8 bases, and 5 bases lay in between. The CDR3 coding sequence is TGCAGTGCTAGAGGGCAGGAAGCTTTCTTT. It specifies CSARGQEAFF.

The V and J genes are TRBV27 and TRBJ2-2, with 11 bases that match TRBD1. The CDR3 loop spans 16 amino acids. The junction had 5 bases not matched to a gene; V was cut back by 3 bases and J by 5 bases. Per germline, CDR1 MNHEY and CDR2 SMNVEV (reference sequence). CDR3: CASSFHGTGGTGELFF. CDR3 bases: TGTGCCAGCAGTTTCCACGGGACAGGGGGGACCGGGGAGCTGTTTTTT.

This clone showed up just once. V is TRBV5-1 and J is TRBJ1-6; a weak D match, TRBD1 (6 bases). Germline lookup yields CDR1 SGHRS and CDR2 YFSETQ. V was shortened by 0 bases and J by 10 bases, with 17 bases between the two germline ends. The CDR3 has 16 residues. CDR3 amino acids: CASSLGTVPPDSPLHF. DNA of the CDR3: TGCGCCAGCAGCTTGGGGACAGTTCCACCGGACTCACCCCTCCACTTT. The variable domain in full, completed from reference TRBV5-1 and TRBJ1-6, reads KAGVTQTPRYLIKTRGQQVTLSCSPISGHRSVSWYQQTPGQGLQFLFEYFSETQRNKGNFPGRFSGRQFSNSRSEMNVSTLELGDSALYLCASSLGTVPPDSPLHFGNGTRLTVT.